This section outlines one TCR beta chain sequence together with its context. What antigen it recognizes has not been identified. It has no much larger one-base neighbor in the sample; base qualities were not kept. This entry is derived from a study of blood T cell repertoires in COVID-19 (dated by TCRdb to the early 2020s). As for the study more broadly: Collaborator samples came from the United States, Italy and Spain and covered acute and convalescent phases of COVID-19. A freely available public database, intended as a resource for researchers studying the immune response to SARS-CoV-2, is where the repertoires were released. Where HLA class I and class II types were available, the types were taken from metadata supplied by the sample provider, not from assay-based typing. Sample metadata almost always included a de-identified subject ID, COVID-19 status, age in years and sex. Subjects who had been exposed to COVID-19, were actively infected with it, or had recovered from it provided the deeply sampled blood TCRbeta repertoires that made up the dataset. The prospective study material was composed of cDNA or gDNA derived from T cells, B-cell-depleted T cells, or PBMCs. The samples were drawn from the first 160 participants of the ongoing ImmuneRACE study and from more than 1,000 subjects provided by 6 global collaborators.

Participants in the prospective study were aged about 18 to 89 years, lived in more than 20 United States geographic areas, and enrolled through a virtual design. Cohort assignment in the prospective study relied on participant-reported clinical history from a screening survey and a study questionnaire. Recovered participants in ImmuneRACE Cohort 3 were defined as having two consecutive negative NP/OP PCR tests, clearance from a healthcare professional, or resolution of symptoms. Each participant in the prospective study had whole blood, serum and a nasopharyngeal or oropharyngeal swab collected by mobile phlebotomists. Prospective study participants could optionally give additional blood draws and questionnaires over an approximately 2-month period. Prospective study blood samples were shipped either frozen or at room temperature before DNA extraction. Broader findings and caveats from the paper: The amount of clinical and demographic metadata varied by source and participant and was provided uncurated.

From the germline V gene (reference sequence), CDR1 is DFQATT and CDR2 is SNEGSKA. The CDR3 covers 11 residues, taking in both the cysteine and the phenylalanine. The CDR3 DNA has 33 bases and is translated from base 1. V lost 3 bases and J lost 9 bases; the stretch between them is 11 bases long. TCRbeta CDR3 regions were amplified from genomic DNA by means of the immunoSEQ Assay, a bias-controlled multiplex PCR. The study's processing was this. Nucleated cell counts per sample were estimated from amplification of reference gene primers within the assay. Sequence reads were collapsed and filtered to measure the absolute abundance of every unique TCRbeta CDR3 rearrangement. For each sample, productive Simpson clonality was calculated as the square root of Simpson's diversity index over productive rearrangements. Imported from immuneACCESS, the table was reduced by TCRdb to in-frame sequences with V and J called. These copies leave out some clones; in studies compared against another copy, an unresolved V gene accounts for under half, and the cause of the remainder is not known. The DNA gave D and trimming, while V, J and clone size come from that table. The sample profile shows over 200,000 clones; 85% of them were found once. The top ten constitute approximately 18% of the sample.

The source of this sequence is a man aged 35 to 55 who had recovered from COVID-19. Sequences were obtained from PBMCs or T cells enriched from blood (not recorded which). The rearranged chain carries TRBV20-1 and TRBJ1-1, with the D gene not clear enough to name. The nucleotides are TGCAGTGCTAGTCTGGCAGTTAAAGCTTTCTTT. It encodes CSASLAVKAFF.